Each of the 24 T cell receptor beta chains below was sequenced from the same sample in a study of CD8 T cell repertoires and HIV-1 epitope variants. These receptors' antigens are unknown. Here immunoSEQ multiplex PCR was the method, and the copy in TCRdb shows in-frame clones only, minus some. In the table there are 4,500 or so clones, almost 65% of which are singletons. Sequenced sample: cultured CD8+ T cells derived from PBMCs. All receptors come from a male donor with HIV.

This chain joins TRBV18 and TRBJ2-7; D is unclear. Germline loops: CDR1 KGHSH, CDR2 LQKENI. V was pared by 3 bases and J by 11 bases, with 20 bases between. This CDR3 region has 14 residues. The CDR3 protein is CASSPQETATLEYF. In nucleotides, the CDR3 is TGTGCCAGCTCACCCCAAGAAACCGCTACCCTCGAGTACTTC.

The chain has TRBV10-3 and TRBJ2-7; maybe TRBD2 (5 bases). The CDR3 has 13 amino acids. Germline values: CDR1 ENHRY, CDR2 SYGVKD. The germline V and J ends were trimmed by 11 bases and 0 bases, with 14 bases remaining between them. Here the CDR3 reads CAASLGSSYEQYF. The CDR3 DNA sequence: TGTGCCGCCTCCTTGGGGAGCTCCTACGAGCAGTACTTC.

The chain joins TRBV4-2 to TRBJ2-7; TRBD1 is a possible D gene (5 bases). Trimming removed 5 bases from V and 2 bases from J, with 13 bases in between. Germline loops: CDR1 LGHNA, CDR2 YNFKEQ. The CDR3 totals 14 residues. The CDR3 coding sequence is TGTGCCAGCAGCGACTCGACAGTTACCTACGAGCAGTACTTC. This gives the protein CASSDSTVTYEQYF.

The rearrangement uses TRBV9 and TRBJ2-7, with D tentatively TRBD1 (6 bases). V lost 0 bases, J lost 3 bases, and 7 bases lay in between. From germline, CDR1 is SGDLS and CDR2 YYNGEE. CDR3 size: 13 residues. The CDR3 protein is CASSVEQGYEQYF. The CDR3 bases are TGTGCCAGCAGCGTAGAACAGGGCTACGAGCAGTACTTC.

The chain employs TRBV5-6 and TRBJ2-1; D not resolved. V was cut by 3 bases and J by 7 bases, with 8 bases left in between. The CDR3 is 12 residues long. Germline V lookup: CDR1 SGHDT, CDR2 YYEEEE. In DNA form, the CDR3 reads TGTGCCAGCAGCTCCAGACCGAATGAGCAGTTCTTC. Translated, it gives CASSSRPNEQFF.

The chain carries TRBV9 and TRBJ2-7; the match to TRBD2 covers 7 bases. The CDR3 has 14 amino acids. V was pared by 4 bases and J by 3 bases, with 7 bases of the junction left unmatched. Germline loops: CDR1 SGDLS, CDR2 YYNGEE. CDR3 region: CASSLSGAGYEQYF. The DNA of the CDR3 is TGTGCCAGCAGCTTGAGCGGGGCTGGCTACGAGCAGTACTTC.

This clone was seen a handful of times. V gene TRBV10-1 combines with J gene TRBJ2-7; D uncertain. With 2 bases removed from V and 0 bases from J, the gap between germline ends came to 5 bases. The CDR3 covers 13 residues. CDR1 and CDR2 (germline): WNHNN, SYGVQD (reference sequence). CDR3 coding DNA: TGCGCCAGCAGTGAGGGTAGCTCCTACGAGCAGTACTTC. This gives the protein CASSEGSSYEQYF.

This clone appeared a few times. The chain uses TRBV5-6 and TRBJ2-7; D is unclear. Germline CDR1 reads SGHDT; CDR2 reads YYEEEE. The CDR3 is 12 residues long. The ends were cut back, 0 bases at V and 6 bases at J, with 7 bases in the middle. Written as DNA, the CDR3 is TGTGCCAGCAGCTTGGCGCTTGCCGAGCAGTACTTC. It codes for CASSLALAEQYF.

This clone has a handful of counts. The chain employs TRBV6-4 and TRBJ2-1, with TRBD1 matching over 7 bases. Trimming took 2 bases from V and 9 from J; bases not matched to a gene: 10. Germline V lookup: CDR1 MRHNA, CDR2 SNTAGT. There are 15 residues in the CDR3. CDR3 amino acids: CASSDGAGGQGEQFF. CDR3 bases: TGTGCCAGCAGTGACGGGGCAGGGGGTCAAGGTGAGCAGTTCTTC.

The chain uses TRBV5-6 and TRBJ2-4; 7 bases line up with TRBD1. After removal of 0 bases from V and 4 bases from J, the junction contained 1 base not matched to a gene. Germline loops: CDR1 SGHDT, CDR2 YYEEEE. The CDR3 is 14 residues long. DNA of the CDR3: TGTGCCAGCAGCTTGGGACAGGGTAAAAACATTCAGTACTTC. Its protein product is CASSLGQGKNIQYF.

The V and J genes are TRBV18 and TRBJ2-7; 10 positions match TRBD1. After removal of 3 bases from V and 4 bases from J, the junction contained 3 bases not matched to a gene. Germline V gene lookup returns CDR1 KGHSH and CDR2 LQKENI. The CDR3 contains 14 residues. In DNA form, the CDR3 reads TGTGCCAGCTCACCGGGACAGGGGCTTTACGAGCAGTACTTC. Its translation: CASSPGQGLYEQYF.

The rearrangement uses TRBV9 and TRBJ1-1; TRBD1 might be the D (6 bases). Germline lookup yields CDR1 SGDLS and CDR2 YYNGEE. The CDR3 covers 15 residues. Trimming left V 4 bases short and J 5 bases short, with 18 bases between. The CDR3 region is CASSPSGQGLTEAFF. In DNA, the CDR3 is TGTGCCAGCAGCCCCTCGGGGCAGGGGTTGACTGAAGCTTTCTTT.

V gene TRBV14 combines with J gene TRBJ2-6; a possible D gene is TRBD1 (5 bases). The CDR3 is made up of 18 amino acids. The germline V gene has CDR1 SGHDN and CDR2 FVKESK. Trimming shortened V by 0 bases and J by 2 bases, and 14 bases separated the two germline ends. The CDR3: CASSQEGFRGAGANVLTF. For the CDR3, the DNA is TGTGCCAGCAGCCAAGAAGGGTTTAGGGGCGCTGGGGCCAACGTCCTGACTTTC.

The chain couples TRBV7-9 to TRBJ1-1; D gene ambiguous. The V end was cut by 4 bases, the J end by 1 base, with 13 bases between. The CDR3 sequence is 15 residues long. In germline, CDR1 is SEHNR, CDR2 FQNEAQ (reference sequence). The DNA of the CDR3 is TGTGCCAGCAGCTCACCGGGTCAAGGGAACACTGAAGCTTTCTTT. This codes for CASSSPGQGNTEAFF.

This chain joins TRBV7-8 and TRBJ2-1, with TRBD1 matching 10 bases. Per germline, CDR1 SGHVS and CDR2 FQNEAQ. The CDR3 is 16 residues long. V shed 4 bases and J 3 bases; nucleotides not matched to a gene: 6. The CDR3 region is CASSSRRDRGYNEQFF. The DNA of the CDR3 is TGTGCCAGCAGCTCCCGAAGGGACAGGGGCTACAATGAGCAGTTCTTC.

This clone came up once. This rearrangement joins TRBV4-3 to TRBJ1-2; D is perhaps TRBD1 (5 bases). This CDR3 is built from 15 residues. Germline V gene data show CDR1 as LGHNA and CDR2 as YSLEER. V shed 4 bases and J shed 9 bases, with 21 bases lying between them. CDR3 amino acids: CASSRLPAQGLSYTF. In DNA, the CDR3 is TGCGCCAGCAGCCGACTACCGGCCCAGGGACTAAGCTACACCTTC.

This rearrangement joins TRBV9 to TRBJ2-1; TRBD1 is a possible D gene (5 bases). V lost 0 bases and J 6 bases, leaving 7 bases between the germline ends. Germline CDR1 and CDR2: SGDLS and YYNGEE. This CDR3 spans 13 amino acids. CDR3 nucleotide sequence: TGTGCCAGCAGCGTAGGACAGAGCAATGAGCAGTTCTTC. Protein: CASSVGQSNEQFF.

The CDR3 bases are TGTGCCAGCAGCCAAGTGGAGAGAGAGTATGAAAAACTGTTTTTT. Protein: CASSQVEREYEKLFF. This chain joins TRBV7-2 and TRBJ1-4; D not certain. The CDR3 is 15 residues long. Germline V gene lookup returns CDR1 SGHTA and CDR2 FQGNSA. Trimming took 5 bases from V and 6 from J, leaving 16 bases between them.

This clone was counted a few times. The chain uses TRBV6-5 and TRBJ2-1; TRBD2 matches 8 bases. Germline V gene data show CDR1 as MNHEY and CDR2 as SVGAGI. Trimming removed 4 bases from V and 5 bases from J; junction bases left unmatched: 7. This CDR3 is 15 amino acids long. CDR3 in amino acids: CASSLAGSFNNEQFF. Written as DNA, the CDR3 is TGTGCCAGCAGTTTAGCGGGAAGTTTCAACAATGAGCAGTTCTTC.

This rearrangement joins TRBV18 to TRBJ1-1, with D possibly matching TRBD1 (5 bases). Germline CDR1 reads KGHSH; CDR2 reads LQKENI. The V end lost 5 bases, the J end lost 0 bases, and 13 bases lay between the germline ends. The CDR3 is made up of 15 amino acids. CDR3 nucleotides: TGTGCCAGCTCATTCCGGGAGGGGCTGAACACTGAAGCTTTCTTT. Amino acids: CASSFREGLNTEAFF.

This chain connects TRBV9 to TRBJ1-5, with D perhaps matching TRBD1 (5 bases). Germline V gene lookup returns CDR1 SGDLS and CDR2 YYNGEE. CDR3 length: 15 residues. V was pared by 3 bases and J by 3 bases, with 13 bases between. CDR3 sequence: CASSARAGDNQPQHF. The CDR3 bases are TGTGCCAGCAGCGCCCGAGCGGGGGACAATCAGCCCCAGCATTTT.

V and J are TRBV5-6 and TRBJ2-2; D is possibly TRBD1 or TRBD2 (6 bases each). CDR3 length: 16 amino acids. V dropped 3 bases and J dropped 6 bases, with 18 bases sitting between them. Germline values: CDR1 SGHDT, CDR2 YYEEEE. For the CDR3, the DNA is TGTGCCAGCAGCTCCGAACAGGGACTTTTCGCCGGGGAGCTGTTTTTT. Encoded protein: CASSSEQGLFAGELFF.

V usage is TRBV7-9 and J usage is TRBJ2-5; weak D call: TRBD1 (6 bases). Trimming removed 5 bases from V and 3 bases from J, with 13 bases in between. The CDR3 totals 14 residues. Germline values: CDR1 SEHNR, CDR2 FQNEAQ (reference sequence). The CDR3 DNA reads as TGTGCCAGCAGCGGTATGGACAGCAAAGAGACCCAGTACTTC. Protein sequence: CASSGMDSKETQYF. Complete variable domain (other parts from reference TRBV7-9 and TRBJ2-5): DTGVSQNPRHKITKRGQNVTFRCDPISEHNRLYWYRQTLGQGPEFLTYFQNEAQLEKSRLLSDRFSAERPKGSFSTLEIQRTEQGDSAMYLCASSGMDSKETQYFGPGTRLLVL.

The CDR3, as DNA: TGTGCCAGTTCCTGGGCCGACACTGAAGCTTTCTTT. As protein: CASSWADTEAFF. The J gene is TRBJ1-1, the V gene TRBV28; no reliable D call. Germline V lookup: CDR1 MDHEN, CDR2 SYDVKM. The CDR3 spans 12 residues. The V gene lost 9 bases and the J gene lost 3 bases, with 11 bases spanning the gap.